The sequence of this T cell receptor (beta chain) was determined in a study of CD8 T cells in ankylosing spondylitis. The CDR3 contains 15 residues. V shed 4 bases and J 5 bases; nucleotides not matched to a gene: 6. Per germline, CDR1 KGHDR and CDR2 SFDVKD. Study-wide points: Earlier work had already found some motif variants in reactive arthritis synovial fluid and blood. The study identified a TCR beta motif of under ten highly homologous variants that appeared characteristic of ankylosing spondylitis blood. In ankylosing spondylitis patients, matched synovial fluid reportedly showed significant enrichment of disease-linked clones. CD8+ disease-linked clones were present at relatively low frequencies in blood.

Of note for this clonotype: Its antigen is unknown.

Quantitative 5'-RACE with molecular barcodes was used to make the TCR beta libraries. TCRdb reprocessed the 5' RACE reads via MiXCR and lists one record per CDR3 protein. The top ten hold 0.85% to 1% of the sample, which has 470,000 or so distinct CDR3 sequences, 25% to 30% seen once. Sequences were obtained from blood, either unsorted or a sorted T cell fraction (not recorded which). The chain has TRBV24-1 and TRBJ2-2; TRBD1 matches 7 bases. This TCR was recovered from a male donor with ankylosing spondylitis. In DNA, the CDR3 is TGTGCCACCAGTGACACTCGACAGGGAACCGGGGAGCTGTTTTTT. This codes for CATSDTRQGTGELFF.